This T cell receptor (beta chain) was identified in a study of cytomegalovirus exposure and HLA in healthy donors. General study results and limits: V- and J-gene trimming in TCR beta was tied to a missense DCLRE1C variant by an analysis performed later. TCR beta sequences reportedly predicted most subjects' HLA-A and HLA-B alleles accurately. Within the data, a cluster of highly shared sequence variants was likely a sequencing artifact. The study put some 150 TCR beta chains on its list as cytomegalovirus-associated.

The PCR employed 60 Vbeta primers together with 13 Jbeta primers. Clones were read by immunoSEQ multiplex PCR, and TCRdb kept only the in-frame ones, dropping some. Among 160,000 or so clones, around three quarters were seen once, and the ten largest hold roughly 5%. The germline V gene encodes CDR1 ENHRY and CDR2 SYGVKD. This CDR3 region has 15 residues. Losses at the gene ends were 4 bases for V and 3 bases for J; bases not matched to a gene: 8. To note about this clone: Its antigen is undetermined.

The receptor's source is a man aged 35 to 55 in good health and CMV-seronegative. The source material was PBMCs. The chain carries TRBV10-3 and TRBJ2-5, with 7 bases aligning to TRBD2. The CDR3 region has the DNA TGTGCCATCAGTGGGGGGGGAAAGGGAGAAGAGACCCAGTACTTC. It codes for CAISGGGKGEETQYF.